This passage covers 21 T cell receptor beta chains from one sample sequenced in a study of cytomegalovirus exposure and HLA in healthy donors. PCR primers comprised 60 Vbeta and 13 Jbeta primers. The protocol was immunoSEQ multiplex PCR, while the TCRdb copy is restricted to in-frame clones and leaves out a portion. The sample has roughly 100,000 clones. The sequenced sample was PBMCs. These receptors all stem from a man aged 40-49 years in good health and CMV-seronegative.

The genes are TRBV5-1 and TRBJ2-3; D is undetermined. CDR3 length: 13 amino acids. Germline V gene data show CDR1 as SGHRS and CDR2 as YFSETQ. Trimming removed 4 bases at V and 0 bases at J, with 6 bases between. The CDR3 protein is CASSRPSTDTQYF. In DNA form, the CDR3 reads TGCGCCAGCAGCCGTCCTAGCACAGATACGCAGTATTTT. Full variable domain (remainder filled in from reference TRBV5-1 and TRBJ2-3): KAGVTQTPRYLIKTRGQQVTLSCSPISGHRSVSWYQQTPGQGLQFLFEYFSETQRNKGNFPGRFSGRQFSNSRSEMNVSTLELGDSALYLCASSRPSTDTQYFGPGTRLTVL.

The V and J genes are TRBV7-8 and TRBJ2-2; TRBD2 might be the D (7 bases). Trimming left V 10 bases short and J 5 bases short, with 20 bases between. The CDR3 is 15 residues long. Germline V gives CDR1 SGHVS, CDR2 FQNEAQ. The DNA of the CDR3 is TGTGCCACCCGACCCCGGGGAGGGGGTACCGGGGAGCTGTTTTTT. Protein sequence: CATRPRGGGTGELFF.

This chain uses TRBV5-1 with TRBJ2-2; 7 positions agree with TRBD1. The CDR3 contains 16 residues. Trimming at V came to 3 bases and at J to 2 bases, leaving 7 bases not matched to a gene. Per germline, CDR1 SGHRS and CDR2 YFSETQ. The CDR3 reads CASSSRTGYNTGELFF. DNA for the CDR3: TGCGCCAGCAGCTCTCGGACAGGTTATAACACCGGGGAGCTGTTTTTT.

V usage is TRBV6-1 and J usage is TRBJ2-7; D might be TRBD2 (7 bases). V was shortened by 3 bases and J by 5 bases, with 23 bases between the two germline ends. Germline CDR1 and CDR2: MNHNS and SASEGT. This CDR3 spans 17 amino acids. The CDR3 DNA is TGTGCCAGCAGTGATCTCAGACTGGGGGGGGCCGGGGACGAGCAGTACTTC. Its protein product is CASSDLRLGGAGDEQYF.

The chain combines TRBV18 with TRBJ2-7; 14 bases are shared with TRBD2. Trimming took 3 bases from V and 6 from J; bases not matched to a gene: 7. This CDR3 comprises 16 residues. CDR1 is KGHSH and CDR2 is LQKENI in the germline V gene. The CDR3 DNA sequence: TGTGCCAGCTCACCGGGGACTAGCGGGGGAATGGGCGAGCAGTACTTC. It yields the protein CASSPGTSGGMGEQYF.

The CDR3 sequence is CASSVGLAGLYQETQYF. The CDR3 bases are TGTGCCAGCAGCGTAGGACTAGCGGGACTGTACCAAGAGACCCAGTACTTC. This rearrangement joins TRBV9 to TRBJ2-5, with TRBD2 matching over 11 bases. Germline loops: CDR1 SGDLS, CDR2 YYNGEE. The V segment lost 0 bases and the J segment 0 bases; nucleotides outside the gene matches: 4. The CDR3 totals 17 residues.

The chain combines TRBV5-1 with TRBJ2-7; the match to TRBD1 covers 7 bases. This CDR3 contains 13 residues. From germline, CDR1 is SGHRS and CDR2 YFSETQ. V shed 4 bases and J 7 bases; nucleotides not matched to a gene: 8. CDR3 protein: CASSLDRVEEQYF. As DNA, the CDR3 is TGCGCCAGCAGCCTTGACAGGGTAGAGGAGCAGTACTTC.

The CDR3 spells CASRKLHGGAEDTQYF. The CDR3 nucleotides read TGTGCCAGCAGGAAACTGCACGGGGGGGCAGAAGATACGCAGTATTTT. The chain is built from TRBV4-2 and TRBJ2-3; 8 positions match TRBD2. This CDR3 contains 16 residues. Germline loops: CDR1 LGHNA, CDR2 YNFKEQ. The V segment lost 6 bases and the J segment 5 bases; nucleotides outside the gene matches: 13.

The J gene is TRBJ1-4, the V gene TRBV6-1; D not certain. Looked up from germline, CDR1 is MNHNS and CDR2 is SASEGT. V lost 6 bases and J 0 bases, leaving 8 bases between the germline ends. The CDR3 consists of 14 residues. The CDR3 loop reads CASRPTPTNEKLFF. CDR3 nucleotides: TGTGCCAGCAGGCCGACTCCAACTAATGAAAAACTGTTTTTT.

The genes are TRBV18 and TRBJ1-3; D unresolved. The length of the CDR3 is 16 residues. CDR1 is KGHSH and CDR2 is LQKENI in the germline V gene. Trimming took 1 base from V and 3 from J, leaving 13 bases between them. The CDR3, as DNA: TGTGCCAGCTCACCACGATCTACCGCTAGTGGAAACACCATATATTTT. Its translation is CASSPRSTASGNTIYF.

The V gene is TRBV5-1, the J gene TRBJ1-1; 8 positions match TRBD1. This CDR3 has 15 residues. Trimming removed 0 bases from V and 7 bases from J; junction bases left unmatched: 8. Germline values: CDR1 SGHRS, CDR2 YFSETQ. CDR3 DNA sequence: TGCGCCAGCAGCTTGGATCCAGGGGGCGTCGGTGAAGCTTTCTTT. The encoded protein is CASSLDPGGVGEAFF.

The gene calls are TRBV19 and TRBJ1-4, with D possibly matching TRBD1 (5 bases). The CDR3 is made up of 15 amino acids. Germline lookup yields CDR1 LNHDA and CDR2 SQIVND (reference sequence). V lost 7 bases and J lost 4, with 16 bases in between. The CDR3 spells CASKGETDLNEKLFF. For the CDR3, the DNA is TGTGCCAGTAAAGGGGAAACGGACCTTAATGAAAAACTGTTTTTT.

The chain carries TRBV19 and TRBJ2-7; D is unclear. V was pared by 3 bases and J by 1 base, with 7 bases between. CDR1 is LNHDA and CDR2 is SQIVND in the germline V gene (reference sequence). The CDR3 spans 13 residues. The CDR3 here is CASSITFSYEQYF. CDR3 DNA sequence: TGTGCCAGTAGTATTACTTTTTCCTACGAGCAGTACTTC.

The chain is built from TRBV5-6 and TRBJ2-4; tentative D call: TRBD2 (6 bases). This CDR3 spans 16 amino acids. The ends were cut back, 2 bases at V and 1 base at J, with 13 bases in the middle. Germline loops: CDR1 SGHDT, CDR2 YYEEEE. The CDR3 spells CASSFEGGRAKNIQYF. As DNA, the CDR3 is TGTGCCAGCAGCTTTGAGGGAGGTAGGGCCAAAAACATTCAGTACTTC.

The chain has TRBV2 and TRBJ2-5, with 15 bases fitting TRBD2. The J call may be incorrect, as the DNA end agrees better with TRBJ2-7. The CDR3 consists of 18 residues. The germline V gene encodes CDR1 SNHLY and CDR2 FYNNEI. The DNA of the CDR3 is TGTGCCAGCAGTGAATCAGTAGGACTAGCGGGAGGGACCTACGAGCAGTACTTC. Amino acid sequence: CASSESVGLAGGTYEQYF.

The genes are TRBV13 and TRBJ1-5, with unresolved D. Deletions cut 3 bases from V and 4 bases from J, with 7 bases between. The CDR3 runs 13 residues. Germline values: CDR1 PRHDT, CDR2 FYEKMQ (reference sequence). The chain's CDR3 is CASSFGSNQPQHF. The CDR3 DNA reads TGTGCCAGCAGCTTCGGGAGTAATCAGCCCCAGCATTTT.

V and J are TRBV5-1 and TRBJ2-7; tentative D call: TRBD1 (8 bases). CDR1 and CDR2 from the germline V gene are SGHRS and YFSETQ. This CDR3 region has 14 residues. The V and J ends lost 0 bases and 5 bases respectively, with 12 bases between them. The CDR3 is CASSLGTGRDEQYF. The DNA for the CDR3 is TGCGCCAGCAGCTTGGGGACAGGGAGGGACGAGCAGTACTTC.

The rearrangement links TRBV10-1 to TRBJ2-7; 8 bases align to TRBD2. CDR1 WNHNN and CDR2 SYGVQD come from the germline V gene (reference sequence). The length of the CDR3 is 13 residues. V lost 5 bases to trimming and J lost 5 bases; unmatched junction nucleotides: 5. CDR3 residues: CASSRAGANEQYF. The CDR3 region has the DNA TGCGCCAGCAGTAGAGCGGGAGCCAACGAGCAGTACTTC.

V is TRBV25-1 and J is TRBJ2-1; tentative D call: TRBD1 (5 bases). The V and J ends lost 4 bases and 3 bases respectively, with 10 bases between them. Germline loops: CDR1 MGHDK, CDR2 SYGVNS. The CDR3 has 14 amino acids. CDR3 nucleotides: TGTGCCAGCAGTGGGCTCGACAGCTACAATGAGCAGTTCTTC. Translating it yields CASSGLDSYNEQFF.

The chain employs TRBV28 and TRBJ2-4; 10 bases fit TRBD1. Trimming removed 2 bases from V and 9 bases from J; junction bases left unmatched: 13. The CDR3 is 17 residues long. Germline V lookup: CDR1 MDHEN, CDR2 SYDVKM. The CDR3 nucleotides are TGTGCCAGCAGTTTAGAAATGGGACAGGGGCGGGCGAGCATTCAGTACTTC. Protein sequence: CASSLEMGQGRASIQYF.

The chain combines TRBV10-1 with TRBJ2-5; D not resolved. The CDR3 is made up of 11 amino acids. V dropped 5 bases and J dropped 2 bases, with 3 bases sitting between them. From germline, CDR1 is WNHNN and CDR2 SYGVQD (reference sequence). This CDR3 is CASSPQETQYF. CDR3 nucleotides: TGCGCCAGCAGTCCTCAAGAGACCCAGTACTTC.